This passage covers 27 T cell receptor beta chains from one sample sequenced in a study of blood T cells in healthy people across ages. A second PCR, run for about 6 to 11 cycles, used a sample-barcoded 5' primer plus a J-beta primer mix. Using its own MiXCR run on the 5' RACE reads, TCRdb lists one record per CDR3 protein. The sample holds hundreds of thousands of distinct CDR3 sequences, 44% seen once. Source material: blood. These receptors all come from a man aged 55 to 70 in good health.

V gene TRBV20-1 combines with J gene TRBJ2-7, with TRBD2 matching over 10 bases. The CDR3 runs 15 residues. Looked up from germline, CDR1 is DFQATT and CDR2 is SNEGSKA (reference sequence). Trimming at V came to 3 bases and at J to 4 bases, leaving 9 bases not matched to a gene. As DNA, the CDR3 is TGCAGTGCTAGCGAGGCTAGCGGGGGCAAATACGAGCAGTACTTC. This codes for CSASEASGGKYEQYF.

This rearrangement joins TRBV7-9 to TRBJ2-1, with D perhaps TRBD2 (6 bases). Germline V gene sequence: CDR1 SEHNR, CDR2 FQNEAQ (reference sequence). CDR3 length: 16 amino acids. V was cut by 1 base and J by 6 bases, with 16 bases left in between. The CDR3 DNA reads TGTGCCAGCAGCTTAGGACTAGTCTATTCCGGCAATGAGCAGTTCTTC. It encodes CASSLGLVYSGNEQFF.

The chain employs TRBV19 and TRBJ2-5, with a tentative D call TRBD2 (5 bases). Between the trimmed V and J ends, which lost 4 bases and 4 bases, there was a span of 10 bases. The CDR3 has 13 residues. CDR1 and CDR2 from the germline V gene are LNHDA and SQIVND (reference sequence). CDR3 DNA: TGTGCCAGTAGTACGCGGGTTTTAGAGACCCAGTACTTC. Translated: CASSTRVLETQYF.

V and J are TRBV20-1 and TRBJ2-1; 8 positions agree with TRBD1. Per the germline V gene, CDR1 is DFQATT and CDR2 is SNEGSKA (reference sequence). CDR3 length: 15 residues. V was pared by 0 bases and J by 7 bases, with 8 bases of the junction left unmatched. The CDR3 sequence: CSAREPWTGPNEQFF. For the CDR3, the DNA is TGCAGTGCTAGAGAACCATGGACAGGGCCTAATGAGCAGTTCTTC.

This clonotype was seen a handful of times. The rearrangement uses TRBV25-1 and TRBJ2-5; 7 bases map to TRBD1. The CDR3 is 14 residues long. Losses at the gene ends were 5 bases for V and 8 bases for J; bases not matched to a gene: 11. Germline values: CDR1 MGHDK, CDR2 SYGVNS. Written as DNA, the CDR3 is TGTGCCAGCAGTATCTCAGGGACAGTCAAAACCCAGTACTTC. Its protein is CASSISGTVKTQYF.

The rearrangement joins TRBV28 to TRBJ1-4; D is undetermined. The CDR3 is 14 amino acids. Per the germline V gene, CDR1 is MDHEN and CDR2 is SYDVKM. V lost 8 bases and J 3 bases, leaving 13 bases between the germline ends. The chain's CDR3 is CASVPASPNEKLFF. DNA of the CDR3: TGTGCCAGCGTACCGGCTTCGCCTAATGAAAAACTGTTTTTT.

This rearrangement joins TRBV20-1 to TRBJ1-6, with D hard to call. Deletions cut 6 bases from V and 12 bases from J, with 18 bases between. There are 13 residues in the CDR3. Germline assignment: CDR1 DFQATT and CDR2 SNEGSKA (reference sequence). This CDR3 reads CSARSQAQIPLHF. The CDR3 DNA follows: TGCAGTGCCAGATCCCAGGCACAGATACCCCTCCACTTT.

The genes are TRBV15 and TRBJ2-1, with D hard to call. CDR1 is LNHNV, CDR2 YYDKDF, per germline (reference sequence). The V and J ends lost 0 bases and 9 bases respectively, with 12 bases between them. The CDR3 is 14 amino acids. The CDR3 protein is CATSRELTSAEQFF. DNA of the CDR3: TGTGCCACCAGCAGAGAATTGACTTCTGCTGAGCAGTTCTTC. The variable domain in full, completed from reference TRBV15 and TRBJ2-1, reads DAMVIQNPRYQVTQFGKPVTLSCSQTLNHNVMYWYQQKSSQAPKLLFHYYDKDFNNEADTPDNFQSRRPNTSFCFLDIRSPGLGDTAMYLCATSRELTSAEQFFGPGTRLTVL.

V usage is TRBV29-1 and J usage is TRBJ2-1; D gene unclear. The CDR3 extends over 12 amino acids. The germline gives CDR1 SQVTM, CDR2 ANQGSEA. The germline V and J ends were trimmed by 4 bases and 1 base, with 5 bases remaining between them. CDR3 coding DNA: TGCAGCGTTGGCCAGTCCTACAATGAGCAGTTCTTC. This gives the protein CSVGQSYNEQFF.

The V gene is TRBV20-1, the J gene TRBJ2-1; D is ambiguous. The J call is uncertain, as TRBJ2-7 better fits the DNA end. This CDR3 comprises 13 residues. The germline V gene encodes CDR1 DFQATT and CDR2 SNEGSKA (reference sequence). This CDR3 reads CRARDGNYNEQYF. CDR3 DNA sequence: TGCAGGGCCCGTGACGGAAACTACAATGAGCAGTACTTC.

This clonotype was seen a handful of times. The chain is built from TRBV20-1 and TRBJ2-7; D is undetermined. From germline, CDR1 is DFQATT and CDR2 SNEGSKA (reference sequence). Trimming took off 5 bases at V and 12 bases at J, with 14 bases between the two ends. The CDR3 runs to 10 residues. As DNA, the CDR3 is TGCAGTGCTTACCAGTGTAACCGGTACTTC. Its translation: CSAYQCNRYF.

A word on this clonotype: This may stem from a read error, because a much larger clone lies one nucleotide away. V usage is TRBV27 and J usage is TRBJ2-7; TRBD1 might be the D (6 bases). CDR3 length equals 13 residues. The V gene's germline CDR1 is MNHEY and CDR2 SMNVEV (reference sequence). The V and J ends lost 5 bases and 9 bases respectively, with 17 bases between them. The CDR3, as DNA: TGTGCCAGCAGTCCTACCACAGGGAATGGGCAGTACTTC. This gives the protein CASSPTTGNGQYF.

This clonotype has just a few counts. The rearrangement links TRBV7-2 to TRBJ2-7; possibly TRBD2 for D (7 bases). The CDR3 runs to 18 residues. V gave up 1 base and J gave up 0 bases, with 19 bases separating them. The germline gives CDR1 SGHTA, CDR2 FQGNSA. The CDR3: CASSLVPGGVTSSYEQYF. CDR3 in DNA: TGTGCCAGCAGCTTAGTCCCGGGGGGCGTAACCAGCTCCTACGAGCAGTACTTC.

This clonotype was detected only a few times. This rearrangement joins TRBV27 to TRBJ2-5, with 11 nucleotides matching TRBD2. This CDR3 region has 14 residues. The V segment lost 5 bases and the J segment 5 bases; nucleotides outside the gene matches: 4. The V gene's germline CDR1 is MNHEY and CDR2 SMNVEV (reference sequence). The CDR3 protein is CASSATSGVETQYF. DNA for the CDR3: TGTGCCAGCAGTGCGACTAGCGGGGTGGAGACCCAGTACTTC.

This clonotype appeared a few times. V and J are TRBV5-1 and TRBJ2-7; D is uncertain. Germline CDR1 reads SGHRS; CDR2 reads YFSETQ. The ends were cut back, 7 bases at V and 2 bases at J, with 13 bases in the middle. The CDR3 has 13 residues. CDR3: CASRLSVTYEQYF. The CDR3 nucleotides are TGCGCCAGCCGACTCTCCGTGACCTACGAGCAGTACTTC.

Of note for this clonotype: Since a much larger clone is just one base distant, this may be a read error. The chain links TRBV10-3 to TRBJ2-5; 10 nucleotides line up with TRBD1. The CDR3 is 15 amino acids. Losses at the gene ends were 5 bases for V and 11 bases for J; bases not matched to a gene: 14. Per the germline V gene, CDR1 is ENHRY and CDR2 is SYGVKD. CDR3 sequence (DNA): TGTGCCATCAGTTCGGGACAGGGGATAGGCAATGAGCAGTACTTC. Residues: CAISSGQGIGNEQYF.

This clonotype was detected ten times or more. The V and J genes are TRBV12-3 or TRBV12-4 and TRBJ1-1, with D perhaps matching TRBD1 (5 bases). The CDR3 covers 12 residues. Trimming stripped 5 bases from V and 6 bases from J, with 10 bases between. The CDR3 spells CASSRRGPEAFF. CDR3 nucleotides: TGTGCCAGCAGTCGTAGGGGACCTGAAGCTTTCTTT.

In this sample, this clonotype turned up a few times. J is TRBJ2-3 and V is TRBV7-2; D is perhaps TRBD2 (6 bases). The ends were cut back, 4 bases at V and 3 bases at J, with 23 bases in the middle. The CDR3 is made up of 18 amino acids. Germline values: CDR1 SGHTA, CDR2 FQGNSA. The CDR3 DNA follows: TGTGCCAGCAGCTCAAATAAGGGGACTTTCGGTTTTACAGATACGCAGTATTTT. Amino acid sequence: CASSSNKGTFGFTDTQYF.

Only a few counts were recorded for this clonotype. The rearrangement links TRBV6-2 or TRBV6-3 to TRBJ2-7; the match to TRBD2 covers 8 bases. The junction had 7 bases not matched to a gene; V was cut back by 0 bases and J by 6 bases. The germline V gene has CDR1 MNHEY and CDR2 SVGEGT. This CDR3 contains 15 residues. The CDR3 coding sequence is TGTGCCAGCAGTTACTCCACTAGCGGAAACGGCGAGCAGTACTTC. Residues: CASSYSTSGNGEQYF.

CDR3 protein: CSALTSGGNYEQYF. In DNA form, the CDR3 reads TGCAGTGCCTTAACTAGCGGAGGGAACTACGAGCAGTACTTC. The V gene is TRBV20-1, the J gene TRBJ2-7; 8 positions match TRBD2. Germline V lookup: CDR1 DFQATT, CDR2 SNEGSKA (reference sequence). The CDR3 length is 14 residues. Germline trimming cut 6 bases from V and 3 bases from J; bases unmatched to any gene: 10.

Notes on this clonotype: Here the CDR3 omits its conserved ending phenylalanine or tryptophan, so a read error is the likely source. Because the CDR3's place on the DNA is in doubt, the DNA is left out and the CDR3 is given as listed by TCRdb. V and J are TRBV5-1 and TRBJ2-5; whether TRBD2, the table's D call, matches the DNA was not checked. The CDR3 is 16 amino acids in total, end residues counted. The germline CDR1 and CDR2 sequences are SGHRS and YFSETQ. CDR3 sequence reads: CASSSGLAGGRETRYN.

This clonotype has a handful of counts. This chain uses TRBV28 with TRBJ1-6; maybe TRBD1 (6 bases). This CDR3 has 16 amino acids. The V and J ends lost 6 bases and 2 bases respectively, with 14 bases between them. CDR1 MDHEN and CDR2 SYDVKM come from the germline V gene. CDR3 bases: TGTGCCAGCAGCCCAGGGGTAGGGGCCTATAATTCACCCCTCCACTTT. Its translation is CASSPGVGAYNSPLHF.

J is TRBJ2-7 and V is TRBV28, with a weak D call TRBD1 (5 bases). Trimming removed 5 bases at V and 1 base at J, with 18 bases between. CDR1 and CDR2 (germline): MDHEN, SYDVKM. The CDR3 length is 16 residues. The CDR3 region is CASSPQGIYLSYEQYF. The CDR3 region has the DNA TGTGCCAGCAGTCCCCAGGGCATATACTTATCCTACGAGCAGTACTTC. The complete variable domain, with remaining parts taken from reference TRBV28 and TRBJ2-7, reads DVKVTQSSRYLVKRTGEKVFLECVQDMDHENMFWYRQDPGLGLRLIYFSYDVKMKEKGDIPEGYSVSREKKERFSLILESASTNQTSMYLCASSPQGIYLSYEQYFGPGTRLTVT.

J is TRBJ2-3 and V is TRBV24-1; TRBD1 is a possible D gene (6 bases). V dropped 4 bases and J dropped 0 bases, with 13 bases sitting between them. Germline CDR1 is KGHDR and CDR2 is SFDVKD. The CDR3 contains 16 residues. CDR3 region: CATSDAGTQSTDTQYF. In nucleotides, the CDR3 is TGTGCCACCAGTGACGCCGGGACACAAAGCACAGATACGCAGTATTTT.

This CDR3 reads CAPSEAAKNIQYF. CDR3 bases: TGTGCCCCCTCTGAGGCTGCCAAAAACATTCAGTACTTC. This chain links TRBV10-3 with TRBJ2-4; D is ambiguous. Germline CDR1 ENHRY, CDR2 SYGVKD. This CDR3 is built from 13 residues. Trimming stripped 11 bases from V and 1 base from J, with 12 bases between.

A few counts support this clonotype. V and J are TRBV6-2 or TRBV6-3 and TRBJ2-5; 8 bases match TRBD2. V lost 0 bases to trimming and J lost 3 bases; unmatched junction nucleotides: 6. Germline V gene sequence: CDR1 MNHEY, CDR2 SVGEGT. CDR3 length: 16 residues. As DNA, the CDR3 is TGTGCCAGCAGTTACTCGGCGGGGGGCATAGAAGAGACCCAGTACTTC. It specifies CASSYSAGGIEETQYF.

The chain carries TRBV6-2 or TRBV6-3 and TRBJ2-7; D may match TRBD1 or TRBD2 (7 bases each). Germline V CDR1 and CDR2: MNHEY, SVGEGT. The CDR3 has 14 residues. The V gene lost 6 bases and the J gene lost 1 base, with 13 bases spanning the gap. The CDR3 reads CASRTGRGSYEQYF. In nucleotides, the CDR3 is TGTGCCAGCAGGACAGGGAGGGGATCCTACGAGCAGTACTTC.